The T cell receptor (beta chain) described here comes from a study of blood T cells in healthy people across ages. For this clonotype: A much more abundant neighbour one base away suggests this may be a read error.

Germline assignment: CDR1 DFQATT and CDR2 SNEGSKA (reference sequence). The CDR3 has 15 residues. Together with a sample-barcoded 5' primer, a J-beta primer mix was included in a second PCR lasting roughly 6 to 12 cycles. Every single cDNA molecule received a tag from a template-switch adaptor with 12 random nucleotides. TCRdb re-called the 5' RACE reads with MiXCR, one entry per CDR3 protein. The table includes roughly 680,000 distinct CDR3 sequences, about 51% detected once. This chain links TRBV20-1 with TRBJ1-6; no definite D call. Material: blood. The receptor comes from a woman aged 80 or over in good health. CDR3 sequence (DNA): TGCAGTGCTAGTCCCTCCCAGCGAGTCAATTCACCCCTCGACTTT. This sequence encodes CSASPSQRVNSPLDF.